A selection of T cell receptor beta chains follows, all from one sample in a study of T cell changes during pregnancy in multiple sclerosis. The repertoire was sequenced with immunoSEQ multiplex PCR; TCRdb's copy has only in-frame clones and lacks some. The sample records 60,000 or so clones, around 95% being singletons. The sequenced sample was CD4+ T cells from peripheral blood mononuclear cells, obtained before pregnancy. These receptor sequences come from a female donor with multiple sclerosis, enrolled in a pregnancy study. Both conserved end residues are part of each CDR3. Fields, in order: D gene, V gene, J gene, clone size, CDR3 protein, CDR3 DNA. A D gene is named only where the DNA matches it firmly. For some rows the clone size is stated as once, few or many, or as a class when expanded; others skip it.

TRBD1	TRBV19	TRBJ1-1	NA	CASREDRMNTEAFF	TGTGCCAGTAGGGAGGACAGGATGAACACTGAAGCTTTCTTT
TRBD2	TRBV29-1	TRBJ2-1	NA	CSVEGWGGEQFF	TGCAGCGTTGAAGGTTGGGGGGGGGAGCAGTTCTTC
NA	TRBV5-1	TRBJ1-1	NA	CARRVGVRTEAFF	TGCGCCCGGAGGGTAGGGGTTAGGACTGAAGCTTTCTTT
TRBD2	TRBV7-2	TRBJ2-7	NA	CASSHGGAAPYEQYF	TGTGCCAGCAGCCACGGGGGGGCCGCGCCCTACGAGCAGTACTTC
TRBD1	TRBV15	TRBJ1-5	NA	CATSRDVTGWNQPQHF	TGTGCCACCAGCAGAGATGTGACAGGGTGGAATCAGCCCCAGCATTTT
TRBD1	TRBV9	TRBJ2-5	NA	CASSVAGTATQETQYF	TGTGCCAGCAGCGTGGCCGGGACAGCGACCCAAGAGACCCAGTACTTC
NA	TRBV2	TRBJ1-5	few	CASSAGTGAQHF	TGTGCCAGCAGTGCCGGGACTGGGGCCCAGCATTTT
TRBD1	TRBV7-2	TRBJ2-3	NA	CASSKDREDTQYF	TGTGCCAGCAGCAAGGACAGGGAAGATACGCAGTATTTT
TRBD2	TRBV19	TRBJ2-1	NA	CASTPKIAGEQFF	TGTGCCAGTACCCCGAAGATAGCGGGTGAGCAGTTCTTC
NA	TRBV9	TRBJ2-3	NA	CASSASYRTHPDTQYF	TGTGCCAGCAGCGCCTCCTATAGAACGCATCCAGATACGCAGTATTTT
TRBD2	TRBV23-1	TRBJ2-1	once	CASKIAGVSYNEQFF	TGCGCCAGTAAAATAGCGGGTGTCTCCTACAATGAGCAGTTCTTC
NA	TRBV15	TRBJ1-3	NA	CATSRDQGQSGNTIYF	TGTGCCACCAGCAGAGATCAAGGACAGTCTGGAAACACCATATATTTT
NA	TRBV6-5	TRBJ1-3	NA	CASSRGQSSGNTIYF	TGTGCCAGCAGTCGCGGACAGAGCTCTGGAAACACCATATATTTT
NA	TRBV9	TRBJ2-7	NA	CASSVEEGQGWDEQYF	TGTGCCAGCAGCGTAGAGGAAGGTCAGGGGTGGGACGAGCAGTACTTC
TRBD2	TRBV5-1	TRBJ2-3	NA	CASSLGLAGAPDTQYF	TGCGCCAGCAGCTTGGGACTAGCGGGAGCCCCAGATACGCAGTATTTT
NA	TRBV5-4	TRBJ1-1	NA	CASSTPRQMNTEAFF	TGTGCCAGCAGCACACCAAGACAGATGAACACTGAAGCTTTCTTT
TRBD1	TRBV18	TRBJ2-5	NA	CASSPGQEETQYF	TGTGCCAGCTCACCTGGACAGGAAGAGACCCAGTACTTC
TRBD1	TRBV6-5	TRBJ1-5	NA	CASRPGQGQPQHF	TGTGCCAGCAGACCTGGACAGGGACAGCCCCAGCATTTT
NA	TRBV5-4	TRBJ1-2	NA	CASSHPDTYGYTF	TGTGCCAGCAGCCACCCGGACACCTATGGCTACACCTTC
NA	TRBV4-3	TRBJ2-3	once	CASSQDLFLVVDTQYF	TGCGCCAGCAGCCAAGATCTCTTCCTAGTTGTAGATACGCAGTATTTT
TRBD1	TRBV7-2	TRBJ1-2	NA	CASSFELGQGVDGYTF	TGTGCCAGCAGCTTCGAACTCGGACAGGGGGTAGATGGCTACACCTTC
NA	TRBV2	TRBJ2-1	NA	CASSGIGQFVDEQFF	TGTGCCAGCAGTGGGATCGGACAGTTCGTAGATGAGCAGTTCTTC
TRBD2	TRBV7-4	TRBJ2-7	NA	CASIGTSDYEQYF	TGTGCCAGCATCGGGACTAGCGACTACGAGCAGTACTTC
TRBD1	TRBV7-9	TRBJ1-5	NA	CASSSGQGSSNQPQHF	TGTGCCAGCAGCTCCGGACAGGGCTCAAGCAATCAGCCCCAGCATTTT